The source of this T cell receptor beta chain is a study of cytomegalovirus exposure and HLA in healthy donors. General study points: Follow-up analysis found HLA locus-dependent TCR association rates, highest for DRB1 and lowest for HLA-C.

Germline V CDR1 and CDR2: MNHEY, SMNVEV (reference sequence). Germline trimming cut 4 bases from V and 5 bases from J; bases unmatched to any gene: 4. This CDR3 region has 13 residues. Use of 60 Vbeta and 13 Jbeta primers characterized the PCR. Only in-frame clones appear in the TCRdb table, and some are missing; sequencing was by immunoSEQ multiplex PCR. There are 150,000 to 200,000 clones in the sample; around 86% occur only once, and roughly 4.3% lies in the top ten. This clone was found a few times. The target antigen is unknown. The rearrangement links TRBV27 to TRBJ1-2; TRBD1 aligns across 7 bases. This clonotype originated in a man aged 50-60 years in good health and CMV-seropositive. Source material: PBMCs. CDR3 loop: CASSSGTAYGYTF. The CDR3 DNA sequence: TGTGCCAGCAGTTCCGGGACAGCGTATGGCTACACCTTC.